The text below deals with one T cell receptor beta chain. Its antigen specificity is not known. There are no base qualities to consult, and no much larger clone falls within one base. Every donor in the study was a healthy Caucasian. The twin cohort comprised three pairs of female monozygotic twins, all aged about 18 to 29 years. Positive isolation kits from Invitrogen were used to isolate CD4+ and CD8+ T cell populations. The library was generated by 5' RACE. Data came from an Illumina HiSeq 2000. A universal primer binding site was added through template switching, and the final cDNA carried a unique molecular identifier so that TCR cDNA molecules could be counted accurately. Specific primers in the conserved constant-segment region were used to synthesize first-strand cDNA for TCR alpha and beta chains. To control for contamination, each cDNA library was double barcoded with a SMART-Mk sample barcode plus Illumina barcodes. TruSeq adapter sequences and Illumina sample barcodes were added in two successive PCR steps. Sequencing of the TCR alpha and beta cDNA libraries was done on the Illumina HiSeq platform using custom primers. As for the original processing: Raw reads were processed with MiGEC to extract unique molecular identifiers, and MiXCR was used to determine CDR3 positions. For each individual, recombination models were inferred using an EM algorithm with the repgenHMM and IGoR tools. The analysis of shared clonotypes was done with the tcR package in R, with sharing normalized by the product of cloneset sizes. To study raw recombination without the effects of thymic and clonal selection, out-of-frame nonproductive sequences were analyzed. Using fastp trimming at Q25 and MiXCR clonotype assembly, TCRdb reanalyzed the public sequencing data and kept in-frame beta chains. CDR3 protein sequences are deduplicated, and each keeps its most common genes and DNA. It is TCRdb's table, rather than the study itself, that gives the V and J calls and clone size. The sample yields just over 450,000 distinct CDR3 sequences; 12% to 15% were counted once. The top ten clones comprise approximately 0.52% of the sample.

The sample is drawn from a study of identical twins (dated by TCRdb to the mid-2010s). Notes on the research overall: The study deep-sequenced TCR alpha and beta repertoires from monozygotic twins, unrelated adults of various ages and cord blood to test whether fetal clonotypes persist. Replicate twin experiments were performed at different times using different library preparation protocols to rule out contamination. General study outcomes and caveats: Out-of-frame TCR alpha sequences shared between twins showed an excess of low generation-probability sequences compared with coincidental sharing between unrelated individuals. Because the same donors could not be followed over many years, the conclusions depended on cross-sectional statistical analysis. In monozygotic twins, out-of-frame TCR alpha sharing was systematically underestimated by recombination models, although the models agreed with sharing between unrelated individuals. Fewer insertions were carried by abundant cord blood beta clonotypes, a similar but weaker trend appeared in young adult naive repertoires, and no such trend appeared in memory repertoires. The excess sharing between twins in beta out-of-frame sequences was weaker because fewer shared sequences reduced the signal-to-noise ratio. Zero-insertion analyses could be partly confounded by invariant T cells such as MAIT and iNKT, although diverse VJ usage argued against such confounding for most clonotypes.

The data were also submitted as part of a second study, on yellow fever vaccine responses in identical twins. The second study also describes: The authors reported that the T cell response to vaccination in identical twins appeared partly convergent and partly personalized. In the study, vaccine-responding T cell clones were precisely tracked in identical twins.

This sequence originates from a woman under 30 in good health. Source material: CD4+ T cells sorted from blood.

The CDR3 protein sequence reads: CSARAPSGQETQYF. Here is the DNA: TGCAGTGCTAGAGCTCCTAGCGGACAAGAGACCCAGTACTTC. Recombination linked TRBV20-1 to TRBJ2-5, and 7 junctional nucleotides match TRBD2. The CDR3 spans 14 residues, from the cysteine through the phenylalanine. Just CDR3 DNA is preserved here, 42 bases in frame from base 1. The germline V gene (reference sequence) provides CDR1 DFQATT and CDR2 SNEGSKA. V is cut back by 1 base and J by 2 bases, with 4 bases in the junction unmatched.